The rows below give T cell receptor beta chains drawn from one sample of a study of cytomegalovirus exposure and HLA in healthy donors. Here immunoSEQ multiplex PCR was the method, and the copy in TCRdb shows in-frame clones only, minus some. The sample contains around 150,000 clones, about 60% of which appear only once. The sample taken for sequencing was PBMCs. The receptors shown here come from a woman aged 60-75 years in good health and CMV-seropositive. Each CDR3 is given with its conserved first and last residue. D genes are given only for firm matches. Clone size, where shown, is once, few, many, or a class for clones that have expanded.

>NA|TRBV4-1|TRBJ2-7|NA
CASSQEGIPYEQYF
TGCGCCAGCAGCCAAGAGGGCATCCCCTACGAGCAGTACTTC
>few|TRBV7-2|TRBJ2-5|NA
CASSFPPNRQQETQYF
TGTGCCAGCAGCTTCCCCCCCAACAGGCAACAAGAGACCCAGTACTTC
>few|TRBV9|TRBJ1-2|NA
CASSADTTLSSGYTF
TGTGCCAGCAGCGCCGATACGACATTATCAAGTGGCTACACCTTC
>NA|TRBV7-2|TRBJ1-3|TRBD1
CASSLARQGASGNTIYF
TGTGCCAGCAGCTTAGCTCGACAGGGGGCCAGTGGAAACACCATATATTTT
>NA|TRBV6-5|TRBJ2-3|TRBD2
CASSWWTSGSTDTQYF
TGTGCCAGCAGTTGGTGGACTAGCGGGAGCACAGATACGCAGTATTTT
>once|TRBV15|TRBJ1-5|NA
CATSSAPGSNQPQHF
TGTGCCACCAGTTCGGCCCCGGGTAGCAATCAGCCCCAGCATTTT
>NA|TRBV30|TRBJ1-1|NA
CAWDPHTVEAFF
TGTGCCTGGGACCCCCACACAGTGGAAGCTTTCTTT
>NA|TRBV19|TRBJ2-7|TRBD2
CASSIAGGNYEQYF
TGTGCCAGTAGTATCGCGGGGGGCAACTACGAGCAGTACTTC
>NA|TRBV5-1|TRBJ2-1|NA
CASSRGAASNEQFF
TGCGCCAGCAGTCGAGGTGCAGCGTCCAATGAGCAGTTCTTC
>NA|TRBV5-1|TRBJ1-1|TRBD1
CASSPQGVTNTEAFF
TGCGCCAGCAGCCCCCAGGGGGTGACGAACACTGAAGCTTTCTTT
>NA|TRBV4-2|TRBJ2-3|TRBD2
CASSRGLVGTDTQYF
TGTGCCAGCAGCCGTGGACTAGTAGGCACAGATACGCAGTATTTT
>NA|TRBV6-4|TRBJ2-7|NA
CASSGQPHEQYF
TGTGCCAGCAGTGGACAGCCCCACGAGCAGTACTTC
>NA|TRBV30|TRBJ1-1|NA
CAWSPSSVDTEAFF
TGTGCCTGGAGTCCAAGCTCGGTTGACACTGAAGCTTTCTTT
>NA|TRBV27|TRBJ2-7|TRBD1
CASSTTGQYFYEQYF
TGTGCCAGCAGTACGACGGGACAGTACTTCTACGAGCAGTACTTC
>NA|TRBV18|TRBJ2-2|NA
CASSPVLAAGELFF
TGTGCCAGCTCACCAGTGCTAGCCGCCGGGGAGCTGTTTTTT
>NA|TRBV18|TRBJ1-1|TRBD1
CASSPDRGRSEAFF
TGTGCCAGCTCTCCGGACAGGGGAAGGTCAGAAGCTTTCTTT
>few|TRBV5-1|TRBJ1-4|NA
CASSLEGGAEKLFF
TGCGCCAGCAGCTTGGAAGGGGGAGCTGAAAAACTGTTTTTT